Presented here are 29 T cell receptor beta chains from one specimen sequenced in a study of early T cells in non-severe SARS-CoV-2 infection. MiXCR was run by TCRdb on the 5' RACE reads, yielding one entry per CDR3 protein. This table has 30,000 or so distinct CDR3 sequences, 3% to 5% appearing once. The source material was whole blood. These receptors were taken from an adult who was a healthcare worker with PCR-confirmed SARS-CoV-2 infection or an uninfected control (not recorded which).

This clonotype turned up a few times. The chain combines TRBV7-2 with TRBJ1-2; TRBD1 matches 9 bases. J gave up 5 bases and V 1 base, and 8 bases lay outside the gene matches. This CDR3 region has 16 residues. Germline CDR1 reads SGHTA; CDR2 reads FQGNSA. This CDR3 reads CASSLDWGTGIYGYTF. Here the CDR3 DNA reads TGTGCCAGCAGCTTAGATTGGGGGACAGGGATTTATGGCTACACCTTC.

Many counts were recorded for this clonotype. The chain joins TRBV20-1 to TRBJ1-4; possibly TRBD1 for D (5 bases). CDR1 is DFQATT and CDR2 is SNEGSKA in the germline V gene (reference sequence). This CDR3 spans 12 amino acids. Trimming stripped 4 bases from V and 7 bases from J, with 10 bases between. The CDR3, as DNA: TGCAGTGCTATGGGGCGGGGTGAAAAACTGTTTTTT. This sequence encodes CSAMGRGEKLFF.

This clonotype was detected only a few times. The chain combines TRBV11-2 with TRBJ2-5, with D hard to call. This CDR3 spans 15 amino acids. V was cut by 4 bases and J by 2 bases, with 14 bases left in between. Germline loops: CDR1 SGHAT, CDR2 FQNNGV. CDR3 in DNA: TGTGCCAGCAGCTCAAAGGCCCTCGGACAAGAGACCCAGTACTTC. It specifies CASSSKALGQETQYF.

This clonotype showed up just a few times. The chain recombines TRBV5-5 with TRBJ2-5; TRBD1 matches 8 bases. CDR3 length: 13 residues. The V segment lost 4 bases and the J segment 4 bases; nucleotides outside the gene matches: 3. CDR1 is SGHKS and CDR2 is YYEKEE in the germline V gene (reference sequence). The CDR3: CASSNDRGETQYF. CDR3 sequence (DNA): TGTGCCAGCAGCAACGACAGGGGAGAGACCCAGTACTTC.

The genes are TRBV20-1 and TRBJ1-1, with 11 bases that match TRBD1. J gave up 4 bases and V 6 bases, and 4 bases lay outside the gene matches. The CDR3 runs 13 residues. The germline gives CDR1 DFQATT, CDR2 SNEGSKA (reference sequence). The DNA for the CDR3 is TGCAGTGCCCCGGACAGGGGGCCCACTGAAGCTTTCTTT. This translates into CSAPDRGPTEAFF.

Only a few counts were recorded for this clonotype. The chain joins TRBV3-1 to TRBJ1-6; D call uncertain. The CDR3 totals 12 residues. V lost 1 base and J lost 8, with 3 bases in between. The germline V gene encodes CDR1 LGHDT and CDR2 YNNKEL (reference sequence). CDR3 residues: CASSQADSPLHF. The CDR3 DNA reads TGTGCCAGCAGCCAAGCCGATTCACCCCTCCACTTT.

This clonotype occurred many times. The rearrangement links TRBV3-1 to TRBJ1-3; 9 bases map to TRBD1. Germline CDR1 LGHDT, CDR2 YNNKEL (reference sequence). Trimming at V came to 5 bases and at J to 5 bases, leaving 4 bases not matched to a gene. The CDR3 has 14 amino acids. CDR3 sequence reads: CASSTGTGRNTIYF. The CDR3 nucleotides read TGTGCCAGCAGCACAGGGACAGGGCGAAACACCATATATTTT.

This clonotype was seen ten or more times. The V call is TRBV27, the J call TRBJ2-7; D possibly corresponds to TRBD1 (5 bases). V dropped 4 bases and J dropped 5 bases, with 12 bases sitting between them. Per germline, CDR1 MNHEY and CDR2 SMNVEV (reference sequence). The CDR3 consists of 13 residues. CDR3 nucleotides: TGTGCCAGCAGTTCCCGACAGTCCCACGAGCAGTACTTC. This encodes CASSSRQSHEQYF.

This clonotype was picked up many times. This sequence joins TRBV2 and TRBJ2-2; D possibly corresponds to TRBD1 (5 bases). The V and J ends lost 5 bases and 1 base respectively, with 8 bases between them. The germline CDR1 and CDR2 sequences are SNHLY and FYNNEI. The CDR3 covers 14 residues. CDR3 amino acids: CASSRDRNTGELFF. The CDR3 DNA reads TGTGCCAGCAGTCGTGACAGGAACACCGGGGAGCTGTTTTTT.

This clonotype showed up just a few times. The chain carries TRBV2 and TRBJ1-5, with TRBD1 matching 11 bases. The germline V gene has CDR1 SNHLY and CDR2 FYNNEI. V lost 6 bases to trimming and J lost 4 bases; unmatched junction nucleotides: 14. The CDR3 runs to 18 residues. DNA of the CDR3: TGTGCCAGCAGAAAACTCCTCTCCGGGACAGGGGGTAATCAGCCCCAGCATTTT. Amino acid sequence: CASRKLLSGTGGNQPQHF.

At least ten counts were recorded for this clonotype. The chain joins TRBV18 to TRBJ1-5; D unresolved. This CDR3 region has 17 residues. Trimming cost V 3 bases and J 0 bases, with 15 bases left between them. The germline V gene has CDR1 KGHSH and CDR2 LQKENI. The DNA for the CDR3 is TGTGCCAGCTCACCCCCCCGTGGCGGGGATAGCAATCAGCCCCAGCATTTT. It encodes CASSPPRGGDSNQPQHF.

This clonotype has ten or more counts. CDR3 DNA: TGTGCCAGCAGACCCCCGGCCCAGGGGGAGACCCAGTACTTC. Amino acid sequence: CASRPPAQGETQYF. V usage is TRBV7-2 and J usage is TRBJ2-5; D is perhaps TRBD1 (6 bases). Trimming pared 6 bases from V and 5 bases from J, leaving 16 bases between. CDR1 is SGHTA, CDR2 FQGNSA, per germline. There are 14 residues in the CDR3.

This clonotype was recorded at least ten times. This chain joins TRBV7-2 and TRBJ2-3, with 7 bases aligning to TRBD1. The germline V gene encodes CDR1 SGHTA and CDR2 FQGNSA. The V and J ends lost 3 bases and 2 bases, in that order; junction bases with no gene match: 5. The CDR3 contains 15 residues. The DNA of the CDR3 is TGTGCCAGCAGCTTGGGGACAGTAAACACAGATACGCAGTATTTT. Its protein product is CASSLGTVNTDTQYF.

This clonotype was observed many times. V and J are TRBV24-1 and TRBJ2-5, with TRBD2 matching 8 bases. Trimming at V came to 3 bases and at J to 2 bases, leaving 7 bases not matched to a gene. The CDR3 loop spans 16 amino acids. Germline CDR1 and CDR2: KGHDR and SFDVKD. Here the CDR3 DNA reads TGTGCCACCAGTGATCCGGCCGGGGGGGGGCAAGAGACCCAGTACTTC. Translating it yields CATSDPAGGGQETQYF.

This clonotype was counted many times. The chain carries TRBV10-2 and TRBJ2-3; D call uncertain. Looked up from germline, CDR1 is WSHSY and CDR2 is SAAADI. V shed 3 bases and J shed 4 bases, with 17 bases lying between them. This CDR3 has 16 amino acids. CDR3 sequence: CASSESVTARADTQYF. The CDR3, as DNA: TGCGCCAGCAGTGAAAGTGTGACCGCGCGCGCAGATACGCAGTATTTT.

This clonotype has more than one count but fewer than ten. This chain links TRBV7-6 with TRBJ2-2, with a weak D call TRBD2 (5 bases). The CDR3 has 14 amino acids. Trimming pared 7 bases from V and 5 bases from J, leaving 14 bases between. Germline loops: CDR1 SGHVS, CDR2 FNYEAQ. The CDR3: CASKPGTLTGELFF. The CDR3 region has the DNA TGTGCCAGCAAACCGGGAACGTTAACCGGGGAGCTGTTTTTT. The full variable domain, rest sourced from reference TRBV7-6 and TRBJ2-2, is GAGVSQSPRYKVTKRGQDVALRCDPISGHVSLYWYRQALGQGPEFLTYFNYEAQQDKSGLPNDRFSAERPEGSISTLTIQRTEQRDSAMYRCASKPGTLTGELFFGEGSRLTVL.

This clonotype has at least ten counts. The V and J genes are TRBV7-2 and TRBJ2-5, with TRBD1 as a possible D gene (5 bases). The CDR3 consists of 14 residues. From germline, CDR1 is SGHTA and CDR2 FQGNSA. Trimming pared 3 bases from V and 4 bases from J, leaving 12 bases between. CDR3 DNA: TGTGCCAGCAGCTTGCGACAGAAGTCAGAGACCCAGTACTTC. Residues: CASSLRQKSETQYF.

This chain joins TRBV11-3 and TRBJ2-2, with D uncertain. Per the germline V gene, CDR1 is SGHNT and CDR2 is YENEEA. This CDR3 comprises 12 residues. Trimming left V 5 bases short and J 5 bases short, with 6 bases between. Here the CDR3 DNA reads TGTGCCAGCAGCCCCTCGACCGGGGAGCTGTTTTTT. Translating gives CASSPSTGELFF.

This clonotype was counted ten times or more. The CDR3 loop is CASGFGAGTSRNIQYF. As DNA, the CDR3 is TGTGCCAGCGGATTCGGGGCCGGGACTTCAAGGAACATTCAGTACTTC. The genes are TRBV7-2 and TRBJ2-4; possible D gene TRBD2, 6 bases. The V gene lost 8 bases and the J gene lost 7 bases, with 24 bases spanning the gap. The CDR3 is 16 residues long. Germline V gives CDR1 SGHTA, CDR2 FQGNSA.

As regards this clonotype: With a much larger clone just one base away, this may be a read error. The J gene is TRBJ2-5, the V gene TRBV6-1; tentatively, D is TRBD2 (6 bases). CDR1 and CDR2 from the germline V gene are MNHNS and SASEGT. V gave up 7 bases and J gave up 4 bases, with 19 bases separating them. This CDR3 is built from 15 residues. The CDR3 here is CASTRLVGARETQYF. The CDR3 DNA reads TGTGCCAGCACCCGACTAGTGGGAGCTCGAGAGACCCAGTACTTC.

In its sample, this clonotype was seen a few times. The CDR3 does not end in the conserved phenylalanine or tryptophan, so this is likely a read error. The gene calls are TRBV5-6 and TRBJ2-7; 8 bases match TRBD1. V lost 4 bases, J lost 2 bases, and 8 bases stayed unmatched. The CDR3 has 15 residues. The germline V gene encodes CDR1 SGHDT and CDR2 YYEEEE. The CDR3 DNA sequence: TGTGCCAGCAGCATACCCGGGACAGGCCCCTACGAGCAGTACTCC. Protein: CASSIPGTGPYEQYS.

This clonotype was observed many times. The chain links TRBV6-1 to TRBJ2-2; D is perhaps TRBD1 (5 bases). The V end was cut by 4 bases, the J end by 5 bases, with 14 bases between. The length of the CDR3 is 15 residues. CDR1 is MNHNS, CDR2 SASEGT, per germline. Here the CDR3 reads CASSAQGQDTGELFF. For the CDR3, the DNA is TGTGCCAGCAGTGCCCAGGGCCAGGATACCGGGGAGCTGTTTTTT.

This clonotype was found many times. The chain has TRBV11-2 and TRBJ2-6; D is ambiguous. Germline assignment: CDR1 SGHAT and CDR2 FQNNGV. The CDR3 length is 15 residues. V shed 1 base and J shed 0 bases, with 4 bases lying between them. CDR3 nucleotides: TGTGCCAGCAGCTTAGGGGCCTCTGGGGCCAACGTCCTGACTTTC. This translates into CASSLGASGANVLTF.

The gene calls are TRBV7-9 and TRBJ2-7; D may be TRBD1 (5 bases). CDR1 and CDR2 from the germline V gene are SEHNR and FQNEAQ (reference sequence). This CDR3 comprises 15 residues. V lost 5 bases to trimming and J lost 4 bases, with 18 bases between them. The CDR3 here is CASSPGDSRVYEQYF. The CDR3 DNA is TGTGCCAGCAGCCCAGGTGACAGCCGAGTATACGAGCAGTACTTC.

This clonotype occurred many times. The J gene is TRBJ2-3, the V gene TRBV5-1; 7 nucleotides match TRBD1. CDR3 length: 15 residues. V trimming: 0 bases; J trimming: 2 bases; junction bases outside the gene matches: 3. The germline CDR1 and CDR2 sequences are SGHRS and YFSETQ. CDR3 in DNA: TGCGCCAGCAGCTTGGAAGGGGGCTTCACAGATACGCAGTATTTT. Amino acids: CASSLEGGFTDTQYF. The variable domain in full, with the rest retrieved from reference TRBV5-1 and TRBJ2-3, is KAGVTQTPRYLIKTRGQQVTLSCSPISGHRSVSWYQQTPGQGLQFLFEYFSETQRNKGNFPGRFSGRQFSNSRSEMNVSTLELGDSALYLCASSLEGGFTDTQYFGPGTRLTVL.

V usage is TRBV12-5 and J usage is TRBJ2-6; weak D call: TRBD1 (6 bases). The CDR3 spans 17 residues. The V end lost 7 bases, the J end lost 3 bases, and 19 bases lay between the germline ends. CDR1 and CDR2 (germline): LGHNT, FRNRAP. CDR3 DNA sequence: TGTGCTAGTGCCGGGGACAAGGGAGTGGTTGGGGCCAACGTCCTGACTTTC. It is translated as CASAGDKGVVGANVLTF.

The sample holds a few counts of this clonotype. CDR3 protein: CASGATGEETQYF. CDR3 coding DNA: TGTGCCAGCGGCGCAACAGGCGAAGAGACCCAGTACTTC. The rearrangement joins TRBV6-5 to TRBJ2-5, with D perhaps TRBD1 (5 bases). The CDR3 spans 13 residues. In germline, CDR1 is MNHEY, CDR2 SVGAGI. The V gene lost 8 bases and the J gene lost 3 bases, with 13 bases spanning the gap.

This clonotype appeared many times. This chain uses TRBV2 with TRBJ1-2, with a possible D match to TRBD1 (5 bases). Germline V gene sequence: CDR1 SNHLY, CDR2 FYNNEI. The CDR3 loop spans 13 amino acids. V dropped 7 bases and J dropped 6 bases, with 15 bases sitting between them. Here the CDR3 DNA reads TGTGCCAGCATAGGCTTGGGGCGGAATGGCTACACCTTC. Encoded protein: CASIGLGRNGYTF.

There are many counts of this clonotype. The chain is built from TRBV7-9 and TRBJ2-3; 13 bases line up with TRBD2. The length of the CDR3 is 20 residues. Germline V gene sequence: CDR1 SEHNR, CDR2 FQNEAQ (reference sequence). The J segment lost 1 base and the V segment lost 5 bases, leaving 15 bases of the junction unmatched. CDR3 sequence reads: CASSRGLAGTLGRGTDTQYF. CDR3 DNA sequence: TGTGCCAGCAGCCGGGGACTAGCGGGGACCTTGGGACGTGGCACAGATACGCAGTATTTT.